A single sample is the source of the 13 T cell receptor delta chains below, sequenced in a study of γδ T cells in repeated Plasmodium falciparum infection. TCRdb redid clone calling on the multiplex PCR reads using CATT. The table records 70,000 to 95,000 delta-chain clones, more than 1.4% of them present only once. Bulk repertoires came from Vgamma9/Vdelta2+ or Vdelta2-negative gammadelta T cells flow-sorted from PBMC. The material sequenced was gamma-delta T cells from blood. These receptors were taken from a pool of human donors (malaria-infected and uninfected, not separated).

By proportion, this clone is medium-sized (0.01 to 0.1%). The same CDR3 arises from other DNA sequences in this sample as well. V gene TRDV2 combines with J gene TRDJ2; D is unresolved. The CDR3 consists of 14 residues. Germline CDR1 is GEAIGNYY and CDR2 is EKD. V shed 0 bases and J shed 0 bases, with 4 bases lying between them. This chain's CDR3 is CACDTFALTAQLFF. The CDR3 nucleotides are TGTGCCTGTGACACCTTTGCTTTGACAGCACAACTCTTCTTT.

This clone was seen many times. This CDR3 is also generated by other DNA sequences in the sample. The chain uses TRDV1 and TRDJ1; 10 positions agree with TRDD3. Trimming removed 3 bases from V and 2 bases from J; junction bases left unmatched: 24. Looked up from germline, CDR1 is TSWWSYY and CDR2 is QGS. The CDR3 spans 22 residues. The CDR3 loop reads CALGEGSVSLLQVLGDTDKLIF. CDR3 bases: TGTGCTCTTGGGGAGGGCTCTGTTTCCCTACTTCAGGTACTGGGGGATACCGATAAACTCATCTTT.

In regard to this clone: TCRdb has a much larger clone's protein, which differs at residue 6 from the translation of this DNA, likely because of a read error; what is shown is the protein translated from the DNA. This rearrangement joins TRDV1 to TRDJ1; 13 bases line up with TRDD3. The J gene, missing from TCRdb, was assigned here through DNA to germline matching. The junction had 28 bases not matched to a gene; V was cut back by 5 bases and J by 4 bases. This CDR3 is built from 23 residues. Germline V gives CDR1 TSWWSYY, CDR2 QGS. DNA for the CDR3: TGTGCTCTTGGGTCGGCGTCCTTGTCCCACCGGACGTATACTGGGGGATACGGCGATAAACTCATCTTT. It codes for CALGSASLSHRTYTGGYGDKLIF.

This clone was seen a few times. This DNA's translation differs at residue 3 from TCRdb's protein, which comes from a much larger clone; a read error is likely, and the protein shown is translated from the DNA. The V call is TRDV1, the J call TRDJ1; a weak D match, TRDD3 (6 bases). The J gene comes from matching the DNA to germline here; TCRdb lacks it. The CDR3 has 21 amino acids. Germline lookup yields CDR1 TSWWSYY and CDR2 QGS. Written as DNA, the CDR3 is TGTGCTCCTGGGCCACCCTGGGGACGATGGGGGGGCGCGGGGGAAACCGATAAACTCATCTTT. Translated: CAPGPPWGRWGGAGETDKLIF.

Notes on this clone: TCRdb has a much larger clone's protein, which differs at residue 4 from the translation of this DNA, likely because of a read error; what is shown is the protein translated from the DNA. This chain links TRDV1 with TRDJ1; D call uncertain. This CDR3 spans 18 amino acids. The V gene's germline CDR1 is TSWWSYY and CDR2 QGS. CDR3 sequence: CALEELFPIPGESGKLIF. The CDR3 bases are TGTGCTCTTGAGGAACTTTTCCCCATTCCGGGCGAATCTGGTAAACTCATCTTT.

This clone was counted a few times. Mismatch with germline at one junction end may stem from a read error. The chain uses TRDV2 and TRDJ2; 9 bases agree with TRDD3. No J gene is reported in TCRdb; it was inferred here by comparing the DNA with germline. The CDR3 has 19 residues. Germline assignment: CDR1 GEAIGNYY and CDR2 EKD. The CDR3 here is CARDTAFLLGDQKTAQLFF. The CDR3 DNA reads TGTGCCCGTGACACCGCGTTTTTACTGGGGGACCAAAAGACAGCACAACTCTTCTTT.

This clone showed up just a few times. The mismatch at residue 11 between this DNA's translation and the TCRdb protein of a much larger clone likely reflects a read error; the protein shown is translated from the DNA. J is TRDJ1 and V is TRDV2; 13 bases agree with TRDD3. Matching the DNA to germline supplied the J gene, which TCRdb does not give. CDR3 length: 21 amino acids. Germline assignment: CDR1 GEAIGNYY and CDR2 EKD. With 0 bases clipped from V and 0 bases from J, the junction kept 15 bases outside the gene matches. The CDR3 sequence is CACDTVTGGYAIPSHTDKLIF. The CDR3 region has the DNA TGTGCCTGTGACACCGTTACTGGGGGATACGCCATTCCTTCCCACACCGATAAACTCATCTTT.

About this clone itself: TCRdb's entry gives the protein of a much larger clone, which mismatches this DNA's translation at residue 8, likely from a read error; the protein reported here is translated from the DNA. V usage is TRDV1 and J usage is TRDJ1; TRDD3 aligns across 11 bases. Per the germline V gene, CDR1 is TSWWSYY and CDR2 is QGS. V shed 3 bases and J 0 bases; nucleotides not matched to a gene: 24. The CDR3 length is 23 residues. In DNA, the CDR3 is TGTGCTCTTGGGGAGGTCGGCCCTCCCCATTACTGGGGGATAGGTTCGTACACCGATAAACTCATCTTT. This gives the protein CALGEVGPPHYWGIGSYTDKLIF.

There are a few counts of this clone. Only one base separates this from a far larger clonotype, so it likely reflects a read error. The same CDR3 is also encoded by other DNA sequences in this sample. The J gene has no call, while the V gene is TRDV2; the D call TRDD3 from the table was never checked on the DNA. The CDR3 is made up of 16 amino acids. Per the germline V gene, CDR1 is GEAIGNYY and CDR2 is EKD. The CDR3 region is CACDSLLGDTHDKLIF. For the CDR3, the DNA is TGTGCCTGTGACTCCTTACTGGGGGATACCCACGATAAGCTCATCTTT.

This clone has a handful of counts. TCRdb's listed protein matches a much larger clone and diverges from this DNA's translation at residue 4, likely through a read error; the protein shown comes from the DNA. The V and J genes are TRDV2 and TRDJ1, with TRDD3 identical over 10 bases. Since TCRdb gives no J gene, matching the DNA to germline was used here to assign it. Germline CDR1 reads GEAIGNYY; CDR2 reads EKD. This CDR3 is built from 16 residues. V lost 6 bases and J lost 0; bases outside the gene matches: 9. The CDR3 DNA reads TGTGCCTGTAACGGTTTACTGGGGGATCACACCGATAAACTCATCTTT. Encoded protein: CACNGLLGDHTDKLIF.

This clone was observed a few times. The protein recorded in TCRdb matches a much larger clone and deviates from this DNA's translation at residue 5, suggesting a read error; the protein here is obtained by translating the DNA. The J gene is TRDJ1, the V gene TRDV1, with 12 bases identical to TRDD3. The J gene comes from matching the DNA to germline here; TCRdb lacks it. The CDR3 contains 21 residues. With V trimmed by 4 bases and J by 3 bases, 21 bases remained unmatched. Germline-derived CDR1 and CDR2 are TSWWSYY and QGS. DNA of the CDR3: TGTGCTCTTGGGGGACTAGGTAGCTTGTCTACTGGGGGATACATCCCCGATAAACTCATCTTT. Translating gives CALGGLGSLSTGGYIPDKLIF.

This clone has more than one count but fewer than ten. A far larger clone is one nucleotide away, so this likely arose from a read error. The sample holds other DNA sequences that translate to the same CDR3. The CDR3 DNA reads as TGTGCCTGTGATATACTGGGGGAGACAGCACAGCTCTTCTTT. Protein: CACDILGETAQLFF. V gene assignment gives TRDV2, but the J gene was left uncalled; the DNA was not compared with TRDD3, the D call given in the table. The CDR3 is 14 amino acids. In germline, CDR1 is GEAIGNYY, CDR2 EKD.

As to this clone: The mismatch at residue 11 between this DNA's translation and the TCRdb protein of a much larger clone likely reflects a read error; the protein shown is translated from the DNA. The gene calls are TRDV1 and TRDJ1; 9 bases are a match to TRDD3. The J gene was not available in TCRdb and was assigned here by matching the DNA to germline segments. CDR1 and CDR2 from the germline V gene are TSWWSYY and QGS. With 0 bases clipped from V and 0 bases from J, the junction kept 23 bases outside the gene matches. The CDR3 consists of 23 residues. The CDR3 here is CALGELGPILQYWGITDTDKLIF. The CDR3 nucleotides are TGTGCTCTTGGGGAACTAGGGCCCATCCTACAGTATTGGGGGATAACGGACACCGATAAACTCATCTTT.